Following are 32 T cell receptor beta chains from one sample sequenced in a study of blood T cell repertoires in COVID-19. Method: immunoSEQ multiplex PCR; TCRdb's copy keeps in-frame clones and lacks some. The data show 180,000 or so clones, roughly 88% seen once. What was sequenced was peripheral blood. The receptors come from a woman older than 75 with acute or convalescent COVID-19.

This rearrangement joins TRBV27 to TRBJ1-1; tentative D call: TRBD1 (6 bases). The CDR3 covers 14 residues. Germline V lookup: CDR1 MNHEY, CDR2 SMNVEV (reference sequence). V was cut by 5 bases and J by 0 bases, with 10 bases left in between. The CDR3 region is CASSRQEMNTEAFF. CDR3 DNA sequence: TGTGCCAGCAGTCGACAGGAGATGAACACTGAAGCTTTCTTT.

V gene TRBV11-2 combines with J gene TRBJ2-5, with 13 bases lining up with TRBD2. V shed 2 bases, J shed 1 base, and the junction held 10 bases outside the gene matches. The CDR3 is 19 residues long. The V gene's germline CDR1 is SGHAT and CDR2 FQNNGV. The CDR3 DNA reads TGTGCCAGCAGCTTACCCCGGGAGACTAGCGGGGGGCTCCAAGAGACCCAGTACTTC. Its translation is CASSLPRETSGGLQETQYF.

The genes are TRBV7-2 and TRBJ1-4, with 9 bases that match TRBD1. The ends lost 5 bases at V and 3 bases at J; junction bases unmatched: 7. Germline assignment: CDR1 SGHTA and CDR2 FQGNSA. The CDR3 spans 16 residues. The CDR3 region is CASSTTGGLSNEKLFF. The CDR3 DNA reads TGTGCCAGCAGCACGACAGGGGGTTTGTCTAATGAAAAACTGTTTTTT.

This clone was seen more than once but under ten times. The V gene is TRBV14, the J gene TRBJ2-1; tentative D call: TRBD2 (7 bases). The germline gives CDR1 SGHDN, CDR2 FVKESK. V was clipped by 3 bases and J by 7 bases, with 19 bases between them. The CDR3 is 16 amino acids. The CDR3 region is CASSQGAGEGLNEQFF. CDR3 nucleotide sequence: TGTGCCAGCAGCCAGGGGGCGGGAGAGGGCTTGAATGAGCAGTTCTTC.

The chain joins TRBV9 to TRBJ1-1; D unclear. Looked up from germline, CDR1 is SGDLS and CDR2 is YYNGEE. Trimming took off 2 bases at V and 3 bases at J, with 8 bases between the two ends. This CDR3 region has 13 residues. Here the CDR3 DNA reads TGTGCCAGCAGCGTGAGCAGCGACACTGAAGCTTTCTTT. Its protein product is CASSVSSDTEAFF.

This chain uses TRBV28 with TRBJ1-3; TRBD1 is a possible D gene (5 bases). CDR1 and CDR2 (germline): MDHEN, SYDVKM. Trimming cost V 4 bases and J 3 bases, with 16 bases left between them. CDR3 length equals 16 residues. The CDR3 nucleotides read TGTGCCAGCAGTTACCCTGGATACAGGCTTGGAAACACCATATATTTT. Translating gives CASSYPGYRLGNTIYF.

This clone has a single count. The rearrangement uses TRBV7-2 and TRBJ2-1, with 9 positions matching TRBD2. The CDR3 is 16 amino acids. Germline CDR1 reads SGHTA; CDR2 reads FQGNSA. Germline trimming cut 5 bases from V and 3 bases from J; bases unmatched to any gene: 8. The DNA for the CDR3 is TGTGCCAGCAGCAGGACTAGCGCTGGCTACTACAATGAGCAGTTCTTC. The encoded protein is CASSRTSAGYYNEQFF. The full variable domain, in which reference TRBV7-2 and TRBJ2-1 provide the parts outside the CDR3, is GAGVSQSPSNKVTEKGKDVELRCDPISGHTALYWYRQSLGQGLEFLIYFQGNSAPDKSGLPSDRFSAERTGGSVSTLTIQRTQQEDSAVYLCASSRTSAGYYNEQFFGPGTRLTVL.

This clone has a handful of counts. The chain carries TRBV9 and TRBJ2-7; the match to TRBD2 covers 7 bases. Germline V CDR1 and CDR2: SGDLS, YYNGEE. The CDR3 consists of 15 residues. V lost 0 bases and J lost 3; bases outside the gene matches: 6. CDR3 residues: CASSVGASGFYEQYF. CDR3 nucleotide sequence: TGTGCCAGCAGCGTAGGGGCTAGCGGATTCTACGAGCAGTACTTC. The variable domain in full, completed from reference TRBV9 and TRBJ2-7, reads DSGVTQTPKHLITATGQRVTLRCSPRSGDLSVYWYQQSLDQGLQFLIQYYNGEERAKGNILERFSAQQFPDLHSELNLSSLELGDSALYFCASSVGASGFYEQYFGPGTRLTVT.

This rearrangement joins TRBV3-1 (or the pseudogene TRBV3-2) to TRBJ1-3; TRBD1 matches at 12 bases. CDR1 and CDR2 (germline): LGHDT, YNNKEL (reference sequence). With 4 bases clipped from V and 3 bases from J, the junction kept 7 bases outside the gene matches. This CDR3 spans 17 amino acids. CDR3 residues: CASSPRGQGAGGNTIYF. The CDR3 DNA reads as TGTGCCAGCAGCCCCCGGGGACAGGGGGCTGGTGGAAACACCATATATTTT.

The chain couples TRBV9 to TRBJ1-3; no clear D gene. Trimming left V 3 bases short and J 0 bases short, with 13 bases between. Germline V gives CDR1 SGDLS, CDR2 YYNGEE. The CDR3 has 16 amino acids. This CDR3 is CASSASVGSSGNTIYF. In nucleotides, the CDR3 is TGTGCCAGCAGCGCCTCGGTGGGGAGCTCTGGAAACACCATATATTTT.

The V gene is TRBV11-3, the J gene TRBJ2-1; 9 nucleotides match TRBD2. V shed 4 bases and J 0 bases; nucleotides not matched to a gene: 4. This CDR3 contains 16 residues. Per the germline V gene, CDR1 is SGHNT and CDR2 is YENEEA. This chain's CDR3 is CASSSAGGYSYNEQFF. The CDR3 bases are TGTGCCAGCAGCTCGGCGGGAGGGTACTCCTACAATGAGCAGTTCTTC.

This clone has only a few counts. The chain carries TRBV7-7 and TRBJ2-5, with 11 bases matching TRBD1. Trimming cost V 1 base and J 5 bases; bases outside gene matches: 6. Germline V gives CDR1 SSHAT, CDR2 FNYEAQ (reference sequence). CDR3 length: 16 amino acids. The CDR3 loop reads CASSLVWTGGEETQYF. The CDR3, as DNA: TGTGCCAGCAGCTTAGTCTGGACAGGGGGCGAGGAGACCCAGTACTTC.

V is TRBV20-1 and J is TRBJ1-2, with a weak D call TRBD1 (6 bases). Trimming pared 3 bases from V and 5 bases from J, leaving 13 bases between. Looked up from germline, CDR1 is DFQATT and CDR2 is SNEGSKA (reference sequence). CDR3 length equals 13 residues. The CDR3 DNA is TGCAGTGCTAGTAACAACAGGGTTTATGGCTACACCTTC. It translates to CSASNNRVYGYTF.

The gene calls are TRBV12-3 or TRBV12-4 and TRBJ1-5; TRBD1 matches 8 bases. V shed 5 bases and J 8 bases; nucleotides not matched to a gene: 5. The CDR3 consists of 13 residues. For the CDR3, the DNA is TGTGCCAGCAGTCCAGGGGGCAGGAAGCCCCAGCATTTT. Protein sequence: CASSPGGRKPQHF.

The table lists this clone with a count of one. This chain joins TRBV14 and TRBJ1-2, with 8 bases identical to TRBD1. In germline, CDR1 is SGHDN, CDR2 FVKESK. The CDR3 is 13 amino acids. Trimming took 1 base from V and 8 from J; bases not matched to a gene: 3. The CDR3 is CASSQVPGGGYTF. The CDR3 DNA reads as TGTGCCAGCAGCCAAGTTCCAGGGGGCGGCTACACCTTC.

The gene calls are TRBV4-3 and TRBJ1-5; 7 nucleotides line up with TRBD1. V shed 0 bases and J 6 bases; nucleotides not matched to a gene: 5. The CDR3 sequence is 15 residues long. Germline CDR1 reads LGHNA; CDR2 reads YSLEER. The CDR3 DNA reads as TGCGCCAGCAGCCAAGACCAGGGGGGAACTCAGCCCCAGCATTTT. Amino acids: CASSQDQGGTQPQHF.

The chain recombines TRBV10-3 with TRBJ1-1; D is perhaps TRBD1 (6 bases). V shed 3 bases and J shed 10 bases, with 21 bases lying between them. CDR1 is ENHRY and CDR2 is SYGVKD in the germline V gene. The CDR3 covers 15 residues. For the CDR3, the DNA is TGTGCCATCAGTGACCCCGGGGGCGGGGGGCGCGGAGCTTTCTTT. Residues: CAISDPGGGGRGAFF.

The chain recombines TRBV6-6 with TRBJ2-3, with D perhaps matching TRBD2 (5 bases). The germline CDR1 and CDR2 sequences are MNHNY and SVGAGI (reference sequence). Trimming removed 5 bases at V and 3 bases at J, with 15 bases between. There are 15 residues in the CDR3. The CDR3 region is CASSSPRGRTDTQYF. The DNA of the CDR3 is TGTGCCAGCAGTAGTCCCCGGGGTCGTACAGATACGCAGTATTTT.

This clone was counted a few times. The chain couples TRBV20-1 to TRBJ2-7; the D is unclear. Trimming took 3 bases from V and 2 from J, leaving 8 bases between them. The CDR3 length is 12 residues. Germline V gene lookup returns CDR1 DFQATT and CDR2 SNEGSKA (reference sequence). In DNA, the CDR3 is TGCAGTGCTAGTCCCACTGCCTACGAGCAGTACTTC. Translating it yields CSASPTAYEQYF.

V gene TRBV6-5 combines with J gene TRBJ2-2; D possibly corresponds to TRBD1 (5 bases). CDR1 MNHEY and CDR2 SVGAGI come from the germline V gene. V was cut by 2 bases and J by 1 base, with 8 bases left in between. CDR3 length: 15 amino acids. CDR3 region: CASSYRGLNTGELFF. For the CDR3, the DNA is TGTGCCAGCAGTTACAGGGGCCTGAACACCGGGGAGCTGTTTTTT.

The chain is built from TRBV9 and TRBJ2-1; 12 bases fit TRBD2. The germline CDR1 and CDR2 sequences are SGDLS and YYNGEE. V lost 3 bases, J lost 5 bases, and 6 bases stayed unmatched. This CDR3 spans 16 amino acids. CDR3 DNA: TGTGCCAGCAGCGCGCTAGCGGGGGGGGCCCACAATGAGCAGTTCTTC. Residues: CASSALAGGAHNEQFF.

The chain joins TRBV4-3 to TRBJ2-1; perhaps TRBD2 as D (7 bases). V lost 4 bases, J lost 7 bases, and 20 bases lay in between. This CDR3 has 16 amino acids. Germline CDR1 is LGHNA and CDR2 is YSLEER. The CDR3 DNA reads TGCGCCAGCAGCCCGGGGGAGGGGGGCTCACGGAATGAGCAGTTCTTC. Its protein product is CASSPGEGGSRNEQFF.

This chain uses TRBV2 with TRBJ2-7; the match to TRBD1 covers 10 bases. With V trimmed by 6 bases and J by 3 bases, 5 bases remained unmatched. Germline V gene data show CDR1 as SNHLY and CDR2 as FYNNEI. The CDR3 contains 14 residues. The CDR3: CASRLDRGIYEQYF. In DNA form, the CDR3 reads TGTGCCAGCAGGTTGGACAGGGGGATCTACGAGCAGTACTTC.

The chain couples TRBV12-3 or TRBV12-4 to TRBJ1-1; D unclear. The CDR3 has 12 residues. V was trimmed by 6 bases and J by 1 base, leaving 6 bases between them. The CDR3 nucleotides read TGTGCCAGCAGCCGCGGGAACACTGAAGCTTTCTTT. Translation: CASSRGNTEAFF.

V and J are TRBV5-1 and TRBJ2-2; D might be TRBD2 (6 bases). The V gene lost 0 bases and the J gene lost 3 bases, with 12 bases spanning the gap. The CDR3 is 16 amino acids. Germline-derived CDR1 and CDR2 are SGHRS and YFSETQ. The CDR3 nucleotides are TGCGCCAGCAGCTTGGCCGTTGCGGGGCACACCGGGGAGCTGTTTTTT. Its translation: CASSLAVAGHTGELFF. The full variable domain, with the rest looked up from reference TRBV5-1 and TRBJ2-2, is KAGVTQTPRYLIKTRGQQVTLSCSPISGHRSVSWYQQTPGQGLQFLFEYFSETQRNKGNFPGRFSGRQFSNSRSEMNVSTLELGDSALYLCASSLAVAGHTGELFFGEGSRLTVL.

The chain has TRBV18 and TRBJ1-2; 9 nucleotides align to TRBD1. The CDR3 covers 16 residues. CDR1 KGHSH and CDR2 LQKENI come from the germline V gene. J was trimmed by 6 bases and V by 2 bases; bases with no gene match: 10. CDR3 sequence (DNA): TGTGCCAGCTCACCATACTCTTCGGGACAGGGAAATGGCTACACCTTC. As protein: CASSPYSSGQGNGYTF.

This clone was observed once. CDR3 in amino acids: CASSKERAHTEAFF. DNA for the CDR3: TGTGCCAGCAGCAAAGAGAGGGCGCACACTGAAGCTTTCTTT. The genes are TRBV21-1 and TRBJ1-1. TRBV21-1 represents a pseudogene. The CDR3 spans 14 residues.

This rearrangement joins TRBV2 to TRBJ1-2; TRBD1 is a possible D gene (6 bases). This CDR3 has 13 residues. Germline values: CDR1 SNHLY, CDR2 FYNNEI. The V end was cut by 6 bases, the J end by 3 bases, with 11 bases between. CDR3 DNA sequence: TGTGCCAGCAGGGATCAGGGGTACTATGGCTACACCTTC. Its protein is CASRDQGYYGYTF.

The V gene is TRBV11-2, the J gene TRBJ1-2; TRBD1 matches 9 bases. The CDR3 covers 16 residues. Looked up from germline, CDR1 is SGHAT and CDR2 is FQNNGV. J gave up 6 bases and V 1 base, and 9 bases lay outside the gene matches. The CDR3 is CASSLVYTRTGDGYTF. As DNA, the CDR3 is TGTGCCAGCAGCTTAGTCTACACCAGGACAGGGGATGGCTACACCTTC. Based on the CDR3 plus reference TRBV11-2 and TRBJ1-2, the full variable domain is EAGVAQSPRYKIIEKRQSVAFWCNPISGHATLYWYQQILGQGPKLLIQFQNNGVVDDSQLPKDRFSAERLKGVDSTLKIQPAKLEDSAVYLCASSLVYTRTGDGYTFGSGTRLTVV.

In nucleotides, the CDR3 is TGTGCCAGCAGTTTAAGAGCGGACCTCTACAATGAGCAGTTCTTC. It encodes CASSLRADLYNEQFF. V usage is TRBV27 and J usage is TRBJ2-1; TRBD2 might be the D (5 bases). This CDR3 comprises 15 residues. Germline V gene sequence: CDR1 MNHEY, CDR2 SMNVEV (reference sequence). Between the trimmed V and J ends, which lost 2 bases and 3 bases, there was a span of 11 bases.

This clone was observed a single time. The gene calls are TRBV27 and TRBJ2-3; the match to TRBD2 covers 9 bases. Germline V gene data show CDR1 as MNHEY and CDR2 as SMNVEV (reference sequence). V was pared by 3 bases and J by 1 base, with 14 bases of the junction left unmatched. This CDR3 has 19 residues. CDR3 sequence: CASSLQEPLAGKGTDTQYF. The DNA for the CDR3 is TGTGCCAGCAGTTTGCAGGAGCCCCTAGCGGGAAAGGGCACAGATACGCAGTATTTT.

Of note for this clone: The sample contains more than one DNA sequence encoding this CDR3. The V call is TRBV6-5, the J call TRBJ1-2, with D maybe TRBD1 (5 bases). The germline gives CDR1 MNHEY, CDR2 SVGAGI. The length of the CDR3 is 13 residues. V was trimmed by 4 bases and J by 4 bases, leaving 10 bases between them. CDR3 residues: CASSLGGVYGYTF. CDR3 DNA: TGTGCCAGCAGTTTGGGGGGGGTCTATGGCTACACCTTC.